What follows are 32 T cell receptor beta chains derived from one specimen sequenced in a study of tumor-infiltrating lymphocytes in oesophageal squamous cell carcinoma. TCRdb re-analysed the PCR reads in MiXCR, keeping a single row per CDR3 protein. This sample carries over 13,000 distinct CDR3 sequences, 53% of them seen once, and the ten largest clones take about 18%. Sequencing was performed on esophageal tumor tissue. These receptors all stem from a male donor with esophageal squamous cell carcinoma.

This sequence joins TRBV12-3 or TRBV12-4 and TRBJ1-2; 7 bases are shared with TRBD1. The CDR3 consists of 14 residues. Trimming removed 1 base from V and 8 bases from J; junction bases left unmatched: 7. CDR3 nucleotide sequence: TGTGCCAGCAGTTTAGAACAGGGGTCAGGAGGCTACACCTTC. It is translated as CASSLEQGSGGYTF.

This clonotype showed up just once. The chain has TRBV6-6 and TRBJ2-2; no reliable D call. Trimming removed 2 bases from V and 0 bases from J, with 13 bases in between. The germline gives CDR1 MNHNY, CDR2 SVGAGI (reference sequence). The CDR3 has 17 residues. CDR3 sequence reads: CASSYVGRPTNTGELFF. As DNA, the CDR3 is TGTGCCAGCAGTTACGTGGGCAGACCAACGAACACCGGGGAGCTGTTTTTT.

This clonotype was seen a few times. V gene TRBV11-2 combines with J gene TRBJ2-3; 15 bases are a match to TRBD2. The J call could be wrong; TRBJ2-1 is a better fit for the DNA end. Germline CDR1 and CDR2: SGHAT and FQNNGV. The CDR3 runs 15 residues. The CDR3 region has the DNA TGTGCCAGCAGCTCCGGGACTAGCGGGAGGTTTGAGCAGTTCTTC. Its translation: CASSSGTSGRFEQFF.

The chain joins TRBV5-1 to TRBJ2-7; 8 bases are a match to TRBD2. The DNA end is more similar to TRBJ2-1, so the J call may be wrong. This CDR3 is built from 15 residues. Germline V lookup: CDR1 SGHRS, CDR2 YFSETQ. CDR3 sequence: CASSPGTRIYNEQFF. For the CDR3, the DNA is TGCGCCAGCAGCCCCGGGACTAGAATCTACAATGAGCAGTTCTTC.

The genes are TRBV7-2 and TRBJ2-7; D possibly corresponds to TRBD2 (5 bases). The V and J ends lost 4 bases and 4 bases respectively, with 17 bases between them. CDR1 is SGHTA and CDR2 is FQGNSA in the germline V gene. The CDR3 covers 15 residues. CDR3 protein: CASSYQQRGRYEQYF. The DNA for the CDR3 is TGTGCCAGCAGCTACCAGCAGAGAGGGCGGTACGAGCAGTACTTC.

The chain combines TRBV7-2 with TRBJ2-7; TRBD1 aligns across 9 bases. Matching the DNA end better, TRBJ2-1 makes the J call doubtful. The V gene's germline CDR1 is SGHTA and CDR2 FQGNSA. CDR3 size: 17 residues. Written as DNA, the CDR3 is TGTGCCAGCAGCCCAAAAGTCTGGGACAGGGCATACAATGAGCAGTTCTTC. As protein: CASSPKVWDRAYNEQFF.

The chain's CDR3 is CASSTPTSGTRNEQYF. The CDR3 bases are TGTGCCAGCAGCACCCCAACTAGCGGGACTAGGAACGAGCAGTACTTC. The chain recombines TRBV7-3 with TRBJ2-7; TRBD2 aligns across 10 bases. Germline V lookup: CDR1 SGHTA, CDR2 FQGTGA. CDR3 length: 16 amino acids. J was trimmed by 5 bases and V by 5 bases; bases with no gene match: 12.

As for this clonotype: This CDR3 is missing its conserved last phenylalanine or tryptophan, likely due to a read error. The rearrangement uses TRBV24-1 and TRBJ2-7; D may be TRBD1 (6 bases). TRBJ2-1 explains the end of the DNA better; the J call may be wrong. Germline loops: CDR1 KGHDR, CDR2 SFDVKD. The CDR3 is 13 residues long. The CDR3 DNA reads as TGTGCCACCAGTGAGGGGACACCGAAGAAGCAGTTCTTA. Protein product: CATSEGTPKKQFL.

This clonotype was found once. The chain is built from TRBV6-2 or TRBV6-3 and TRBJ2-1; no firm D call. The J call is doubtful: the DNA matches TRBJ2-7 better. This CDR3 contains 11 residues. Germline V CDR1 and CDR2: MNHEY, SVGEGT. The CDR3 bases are TGTGCCAGCAGTACAGTTCACGAGCAGTACTTC. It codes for CASSTVHEQYF.

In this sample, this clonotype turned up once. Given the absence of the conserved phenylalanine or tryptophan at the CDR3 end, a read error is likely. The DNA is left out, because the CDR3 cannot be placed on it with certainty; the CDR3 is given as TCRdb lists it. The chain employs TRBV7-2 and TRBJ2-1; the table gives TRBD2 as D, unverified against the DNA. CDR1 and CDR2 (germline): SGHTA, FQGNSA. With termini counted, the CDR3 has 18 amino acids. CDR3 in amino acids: CASSLAWLAGQETQYFGS.

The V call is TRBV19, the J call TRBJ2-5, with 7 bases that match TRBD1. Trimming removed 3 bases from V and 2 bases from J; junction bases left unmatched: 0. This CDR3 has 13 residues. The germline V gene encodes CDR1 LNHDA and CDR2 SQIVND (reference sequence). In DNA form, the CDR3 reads TGTGCCAGTAGTATGGGACAGCAAGAGACCCAGTACTTC. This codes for CASSMGQQETQYF. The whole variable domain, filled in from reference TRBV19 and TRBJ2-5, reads DGGITQSPKYLFRKEGQNVTLSCEQNLNHDAMYWYRQDPGQGLRLIYYSQIVNDFQKGDIAEGYSVSREKKESFPLTVTSAQKNPTAFYLCASSMGQQETQYFGPGTRLLVL.

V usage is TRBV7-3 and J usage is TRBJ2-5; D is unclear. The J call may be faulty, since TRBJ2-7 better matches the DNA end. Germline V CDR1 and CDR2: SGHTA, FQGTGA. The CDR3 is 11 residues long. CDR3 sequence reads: CASSIENEQYF. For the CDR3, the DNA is TGTGCCAGCAGCATCGAAAACGAGCAGTACTTC.

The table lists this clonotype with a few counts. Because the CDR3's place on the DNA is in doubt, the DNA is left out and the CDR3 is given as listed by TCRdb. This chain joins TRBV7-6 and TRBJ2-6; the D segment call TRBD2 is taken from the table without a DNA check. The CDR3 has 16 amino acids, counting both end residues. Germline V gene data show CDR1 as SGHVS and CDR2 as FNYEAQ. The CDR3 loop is CASSLRDSRGRAVLRF.

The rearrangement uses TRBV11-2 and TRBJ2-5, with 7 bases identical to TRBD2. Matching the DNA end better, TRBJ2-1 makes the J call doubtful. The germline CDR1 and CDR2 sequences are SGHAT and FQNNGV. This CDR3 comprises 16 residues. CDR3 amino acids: CASSLVTSGAYDEQFF. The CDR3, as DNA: TGTGCCAGCAGCTTAGTAACCAGCGGGGCGTACGATGAGCAGTTCTTC.

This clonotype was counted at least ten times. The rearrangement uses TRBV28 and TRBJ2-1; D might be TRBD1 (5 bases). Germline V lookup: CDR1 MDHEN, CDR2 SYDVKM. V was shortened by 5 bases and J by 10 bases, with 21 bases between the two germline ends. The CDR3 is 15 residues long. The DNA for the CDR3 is TGTGCCAGCAGTGCCACGGTGGGGCAGGGCTACGAGCAGTTCTTC. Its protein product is CASSATVGQGYEQFF.

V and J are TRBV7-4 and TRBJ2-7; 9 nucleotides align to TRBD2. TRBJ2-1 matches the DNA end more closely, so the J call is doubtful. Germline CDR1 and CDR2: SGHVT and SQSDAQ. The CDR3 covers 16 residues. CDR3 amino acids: CASSLWAGGPSDEQFF. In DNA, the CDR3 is TGTGCCAGCAGCTTATGGGCGGGAGGGCCCTCCGATGAGCAGTTCTTC.

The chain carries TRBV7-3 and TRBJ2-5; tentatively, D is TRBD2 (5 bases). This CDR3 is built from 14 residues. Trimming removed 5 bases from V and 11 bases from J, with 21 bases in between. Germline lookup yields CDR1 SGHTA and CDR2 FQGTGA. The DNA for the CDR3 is TGTGCCAGCAGCCCCGGACTTGGTTACAATGAGCAGTACTTC. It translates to CASSPGLGYNEQYF.

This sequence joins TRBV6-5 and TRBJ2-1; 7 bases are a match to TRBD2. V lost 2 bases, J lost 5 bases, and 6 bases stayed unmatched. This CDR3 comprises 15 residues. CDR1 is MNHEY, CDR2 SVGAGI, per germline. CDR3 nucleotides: TGTGCCAGCAGTTACGCCAGGGACTACAACAATGAGCAGTTCTTC. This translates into CASSYARDYNNEQFF.

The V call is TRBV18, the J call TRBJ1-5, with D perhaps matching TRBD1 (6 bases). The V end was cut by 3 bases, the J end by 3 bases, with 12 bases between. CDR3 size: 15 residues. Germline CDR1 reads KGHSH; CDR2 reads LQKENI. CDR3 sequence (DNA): TGTGCCAGCTCACCTAACAGGGCCCACAATCAGCCCCAGCATTTT. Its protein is CASSPNRAHNQPQHF.

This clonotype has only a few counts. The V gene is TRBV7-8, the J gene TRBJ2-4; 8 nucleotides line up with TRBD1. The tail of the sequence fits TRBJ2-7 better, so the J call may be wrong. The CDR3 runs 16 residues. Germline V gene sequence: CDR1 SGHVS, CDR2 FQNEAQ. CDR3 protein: CASSRPTDRVVYEQYF. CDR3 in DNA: TGTGCCAGCAGCCGCCCAACGGACAGGGTTGTGTACGAGCAGTACTTC.

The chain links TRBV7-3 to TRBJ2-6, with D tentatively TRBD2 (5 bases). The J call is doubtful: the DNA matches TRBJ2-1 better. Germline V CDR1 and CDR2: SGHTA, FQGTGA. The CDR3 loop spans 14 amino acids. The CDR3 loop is CASSPDRTYNEQFF. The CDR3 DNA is TGTGCCAGCAGCCCCGATCGGACTTACAATGAGCAGTTCTTC.

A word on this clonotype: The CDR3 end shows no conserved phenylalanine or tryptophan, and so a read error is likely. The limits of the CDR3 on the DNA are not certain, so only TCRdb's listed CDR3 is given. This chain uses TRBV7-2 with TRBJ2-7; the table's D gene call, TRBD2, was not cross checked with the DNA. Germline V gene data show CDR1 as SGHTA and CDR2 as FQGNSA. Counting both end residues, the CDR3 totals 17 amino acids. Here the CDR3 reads CASSSVAGDYNEQFFGS.

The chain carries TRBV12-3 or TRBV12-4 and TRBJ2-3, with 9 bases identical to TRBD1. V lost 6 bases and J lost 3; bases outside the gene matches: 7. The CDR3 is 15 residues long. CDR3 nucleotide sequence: TGTGCCAGCAGCCGCCTGGGGACAGGGACAGATACGCAGTATTTT. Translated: CASSRLGTGTDTQYF.

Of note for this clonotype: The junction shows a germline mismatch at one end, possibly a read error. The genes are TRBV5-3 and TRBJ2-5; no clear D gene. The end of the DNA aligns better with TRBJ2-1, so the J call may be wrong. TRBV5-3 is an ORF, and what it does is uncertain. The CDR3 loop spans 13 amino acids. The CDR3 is CASSLPPQLEQFF. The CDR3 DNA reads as TGTGCCAGCAGCTTGCCTCCTCAGCTGGAGCAGTTCTTC.

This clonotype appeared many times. CDR3 loop: CASKGVAQPQHF. CDR3 nucleotide sequence: TGTGCCAGTAAGGGAGTCGCCCAGCCCCAGCATTTT. The rearrangement uses TRBV19 and TRBJ1-5; D gene uncertain. From germline, CDR1 is LNHDA and CDR2 SQIVND (reference sequence). V lost 7 bases and J lost 7, with 11 bases in between. This CDR3 spans 12 amino acids.

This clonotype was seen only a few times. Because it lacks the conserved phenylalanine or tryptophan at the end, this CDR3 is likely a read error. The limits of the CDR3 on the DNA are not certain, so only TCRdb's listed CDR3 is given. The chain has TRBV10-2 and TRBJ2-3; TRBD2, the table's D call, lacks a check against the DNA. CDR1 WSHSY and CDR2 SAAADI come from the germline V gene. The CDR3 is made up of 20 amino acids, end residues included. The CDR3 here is CASSQTGTSGRILFEQYFGP.

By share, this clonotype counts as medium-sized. In nucleotides, the CDR3 is TGTGCCAGCAGCTTCGCAGGGGGGGTAGCTTTCTTT. Translation: CASSFAGGVAFF. The chain employs TRBV7-2 and TRBJ1-1, with 7 positions matching TRBD1. Trimming took 3 bases from V and 10 from J; bases not matched to a gene: 5. Germline V gene lookup returns CDR1 SGHTA and CDR2 FQGNSA. This CDR3 is built from 12 residues.

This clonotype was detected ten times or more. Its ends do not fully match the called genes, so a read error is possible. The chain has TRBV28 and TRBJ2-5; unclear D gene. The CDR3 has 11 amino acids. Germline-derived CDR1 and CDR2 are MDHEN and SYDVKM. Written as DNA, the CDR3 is TGTGCCAGCAGCTTATATGGGACCCAGTACTTC. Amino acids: CASSLYGTQYF.

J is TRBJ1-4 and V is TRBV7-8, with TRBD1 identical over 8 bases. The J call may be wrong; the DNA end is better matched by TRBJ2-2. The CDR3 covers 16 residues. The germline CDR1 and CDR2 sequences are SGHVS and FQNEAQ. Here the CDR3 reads CASTPRGQGLQGELFF. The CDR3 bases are TGTGCCAGCACCCCGCGAGGACAGGGTTTACAAGGGGAGCTGTTTTTT.

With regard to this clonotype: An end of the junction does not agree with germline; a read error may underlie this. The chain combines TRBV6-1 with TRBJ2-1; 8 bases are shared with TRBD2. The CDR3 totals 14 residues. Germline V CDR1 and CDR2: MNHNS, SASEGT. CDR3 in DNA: TGTGCCAGCAGTTACGGGGGGGCTCAGTCACCCCTCCACTTC. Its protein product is CASSYGGAQSPLHF.

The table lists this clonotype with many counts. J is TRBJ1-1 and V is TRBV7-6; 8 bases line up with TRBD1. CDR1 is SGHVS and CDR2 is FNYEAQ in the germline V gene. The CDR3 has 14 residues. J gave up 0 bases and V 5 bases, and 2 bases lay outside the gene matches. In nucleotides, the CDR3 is TGTGCCAGCAGCCAGGACAGGGTGAACACTGAAGCTTTCTTT. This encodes CASSQDRVNTEAFF.

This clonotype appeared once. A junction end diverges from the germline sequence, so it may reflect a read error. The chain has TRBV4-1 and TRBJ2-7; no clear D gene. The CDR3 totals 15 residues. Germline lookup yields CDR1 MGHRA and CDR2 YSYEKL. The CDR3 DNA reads TGTGCCAGCAGCCAGGCCCGACCCGAGAACAATGAGCAGTACTTC. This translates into CASSQARPENNEQYF.